The rows below give T cell receptor beta chains drawn from one sample of a study of beta chain features in type 1 diabetes. Some clones are missing from TCRdb's copy, which holds only in-frame ones; the method was immunoSEQ multiplex PCR. This sample has more than 200,000 clones, with 16% found just once. The source material was naive CD4+ T cells from blood. All receptors come from a man under 40 with type 1 diabetes. Each CDR3 is given with its conserved first and last residue.

TRBJ2-1 | 13 | TRBV7-9 | CASSRQGANEQFF
TRBJ2-1 | 15 | TRBV6-5 | CASSYAVSSLNEQFF
TRBJ2-2 | 15 | TRBV28 | CASSHRRANTGELFF
TRBJ2-7 | 16 | TRBV25-1 | CASSPIGLADSYEQYF
TRBJ2-7 | 16 | TRBV4-3 | CASSQRPSSSSYEQYF
TRBJ2-1 | 12 | TRBV28 | CASSLRLTEQFF
TRBJ2-3 | 12 | TRBV30 | CAWSLGLDTQYF
TRBJ2-7 | 13 | TRBV28 | CASSPQDGYQQYF
TRBJ2-5 | 13 | TRBV30 | CAWSVRAKETQYF
TRBJ2-7 | 13 | TRBV5-6 | CASSFGTNSEQYF
TRBJ2-3 | 11 | TRBV2 | CASARTDTQYF
TRBJ1-5 | 12 | TRBV29-1 | CSVGAGNQPQHF
TRBJ2-6 | 16 | TRBV5-1 | CASSLRQLSGANVLTF
TRBJ2-3 | 15 | TRBV29-1 | CSVRRGRAVTDTQYF
TRBJ1-2 | 13 | TRBV25-1 | CASSELRAEGYTF
TRBJ1-1 | 13 | TRBV29-1 | CSVLQLMNTEAFF
TRBJ2-3 | 11 | TRBV29-1 | CHAYGGNTQYF
TRBJ2-7 | 14 | TRBV28 | CASSPPGGWNEQYF
TRBJ2-3 | 14 | TRBV30 | CASYRGSSTDTQYF
TRBJ2-6 | 13 | TRBV19 | CASQSSGANVLTF
TRBJ2-3 | 14 | TRBV7-2 | CASSQVSSTDTQYF
TRBJ2-3 | 12 | TRBV14 | CASSQTGDTQYF
TRBJ2-5 | 13 | TRBV28 | CASSSGGRQTQYF
TRBJ2-7 | 14 | TRBV5-6 | CASRYFDRPYEQYF
TRBJ2-3 | 14 | TRBV4-3 | CASSQDRRGDTQYF
TRBJ2-6 | 13 | TRBV7-9 | CASLVPGANVLTF
TRBJ2-1 | 14 | TRBV29-1 | CSVDPGQGINEQFF
TRBJ1-2 | 15 | TRBV4-1 | CASLPTTGANYGYTF
TRBJ2-7 | 12 | TRBV30 | CAWDARGYEQYF
TRBJ2-7 | 10 | TRBV20-1 | CSARGSEQYF
TRBJ2-5 | 14 | TRBV4-2 | CASSPSGTEETQYF
TRBJ2-7 | 13 | TRBV29-1 | CSVGQGAGYEQYF
TRBJ2-1 | 12 | TRBV30 | CAWSVMRWEQFF
TRBJ2-1 | 13 | TRBV9 | CASSLPLANEQFF
TRBJ2-1 | 15 | TRBV19 | CASSSGLSSYNEQFF
TRBJ2-1 | 14 | TRBV9 | CASSEKATYNEQFF
TRBJ2-7 | 12 | TRBV30 | CAWSLQGYEQYF
TRBJ2-7 | 14 | TRBV25-1 | CASSEGTGLLEQYF
TRBJ1-1 | 11 | TRBV5-4 | CASSLRGEAFF
TRBJ1-1 | 15 | TRBV28 | CASRRGQGARTEAFF
TRBJ2-3 | 12 | TRBV30 | CAWSPEGDTQYF
TRBJ2-5 | 11 | TRBV20-1 | CSARDKETQYF
TRBJ2-7 | 17 | TRBV25-1 | CASSARLTGTGPYEQYF
TRBJ2-7 | 15 | TRBV7-2 | CASSLAPSHYYEQYF
TRBJ2-1 | 15 | TRBV7-2 | CASRLQSGTYNEQFF
TRBJ2-5 | 14 | TRBV5-1 | CASSPQRERETQYF
TRBJ2-5 | 11 | TRBV5-1 | CARLRGETQYF
TRBJ2-7 | 15 | TRBV30 | CAWSVPPEKGYEQYF
TRBJ2-5 | 15 | TRBV10-3 | CAISDPGQGGETQYF
TRBJ2-1 | 12 | TRBV4-2 | CASSRDDNEQFF
TRBJ2-7 | 15 | TRBV10-3 | CAIFNGRAGSYEQYF
TRBJ2-7 | 13 | TRBV14 | CASSQGSLSGQYF
TRBJ2-1 | 16 | TRBV7-2 | CASSFWELAGENEQFF
TRBJ2-2 | 14 | TRBV9 | CASSVSGNTGELFF
TRBJ2-7 | 14 | TRBV29-1 | CSVLGTGSSYEQYF
TRBJ2-5 | 15 | TRBV28 | CASSLPGRGGETQYF
TRBJ2-1 | 16 | TRBV13 | CASIPPGGSRYNEQFF
TRBJ2-7 | 14 | TRBV28 | CASSLIGMVYEQYF
TRBJ2-3 | 14 | TRBV9 | CASSVRSGGDTQYF